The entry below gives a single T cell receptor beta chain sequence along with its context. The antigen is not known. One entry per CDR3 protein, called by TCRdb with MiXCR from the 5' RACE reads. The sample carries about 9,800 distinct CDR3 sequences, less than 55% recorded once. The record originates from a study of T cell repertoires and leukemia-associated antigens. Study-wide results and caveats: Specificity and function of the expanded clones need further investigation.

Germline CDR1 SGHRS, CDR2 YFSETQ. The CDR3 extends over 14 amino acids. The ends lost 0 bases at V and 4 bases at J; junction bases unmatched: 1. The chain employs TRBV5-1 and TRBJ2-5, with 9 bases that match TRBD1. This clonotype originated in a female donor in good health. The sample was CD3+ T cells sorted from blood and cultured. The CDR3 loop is CASSLGQGGETQYF. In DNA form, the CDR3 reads TGCGCCAGCAGCTTGGGACAGGGGGGAGAGACCCAGTACTTC.